In its sample, the clone carrying this T cell receptor beta chain ranks as medium-sized. Its antigen remains unknown. These data belong to a study of early T cells in non-severe SARS-CoV-2 infection. Study background: Sequencing of bulk RNA from unsorted whole blood was done, without chain pairing. Study-level points and caveats: Missing private and CD4 specificities, VDJdb matching favored anti-spike CD8 responses.

Germline CDR1 SGHTA, CDR2 FQGNSA. CDR3 length: 13 amino acids. J lost 4 bases, V lost 1 base, and 1 base had no gene match. Separate cDNA molecules each had unique molecular identifiers attached to them. From the 5' RACE reads, TCRdb called clonotypes with MiXCR, one entry per CDR3 protein. The repertoire holds tens of thousands of distinct CDR3 sequences, with almost 4.5% as singletons. The chain joins TRBV7-2 to TRBJ2-7; 7 bases match TRBD1. The sequencing sample was made of whole blood. The sequence was obtained from an adult who was a healthcare worker with PCR-confirmed SARS-CoV-2 infection or an uninfected control (not recorded which). For the CDR3, the DNA is TGTGCCAGCAGCTTAGGGGGACAGTACGAGCAGTACTTC. This gives the protein CASSLGGQYEQYF.